This T cell receptor (beta chain) was observed in a study of T cell repertoires in breast cancer. Paired alpha-beta TCRs of CD8+ T cells were analyzed by expanded emulsion RT-PCR. Blocking oligonucleotides added to a second nested PCR suppressed unpaired genes. MiXCR was run by TCRdb on the emulsion pairing reads, yielding one entry per CDR3 protein. The sample consists of around 100 distinct CDR3 sequences, roughly 40% of them appearing once. With respect to this clonotype: Because the CDR3 is missing its conserved closing phenylalanine or tryptophan, this is likely a read error. The DNA is omitted, as the CDR3 cannot be located on it reliably, and the CDR3 follows TCRdb's listing.

13 amino acids form the CDR3, both terminal residues included. CDR1 and CDR2 (germline): SGHDN, FVKESK. The V and J genes are TRBV14 and TRBJ2-7; the listed D gene, TRBD2, was not tested against the DNA. This clonotype was sampled from a pool of human donors with breast cancer or a healthy control (not recorded which). Specimen: CD8+ T cells. This CDR3 reads CACSQDLEEEEYL.